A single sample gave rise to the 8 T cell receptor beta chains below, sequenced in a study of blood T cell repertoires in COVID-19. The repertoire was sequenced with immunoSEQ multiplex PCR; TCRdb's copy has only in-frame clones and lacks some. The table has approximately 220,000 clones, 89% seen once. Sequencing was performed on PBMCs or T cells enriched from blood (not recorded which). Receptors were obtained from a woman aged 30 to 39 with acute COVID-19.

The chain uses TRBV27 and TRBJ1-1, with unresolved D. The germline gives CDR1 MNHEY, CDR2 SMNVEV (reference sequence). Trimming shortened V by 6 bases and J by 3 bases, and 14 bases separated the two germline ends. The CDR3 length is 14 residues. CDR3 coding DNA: TGTGCCAGCAGCAGCGGCAGGTCTGACACTGAAGCTTTCTTT. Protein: CASSSGRSDTEAFF.

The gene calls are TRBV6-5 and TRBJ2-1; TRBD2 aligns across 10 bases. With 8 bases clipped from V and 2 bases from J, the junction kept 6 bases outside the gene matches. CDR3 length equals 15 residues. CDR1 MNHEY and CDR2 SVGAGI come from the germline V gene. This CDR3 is CASHSGGPTYNEQFF. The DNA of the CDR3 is TGTGCCAGCCATAGCGGGGGGCCTACCTACAATGAGCAGTTCTTC.

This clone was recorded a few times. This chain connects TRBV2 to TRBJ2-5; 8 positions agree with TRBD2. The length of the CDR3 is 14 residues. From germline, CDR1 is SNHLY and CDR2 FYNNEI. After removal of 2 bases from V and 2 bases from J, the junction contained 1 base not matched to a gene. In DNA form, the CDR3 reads TGTGCCAGCAGTGAACAGCGGGGGCAAGAGACCCAGTACTTC. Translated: CASSEQRGQETQYF.

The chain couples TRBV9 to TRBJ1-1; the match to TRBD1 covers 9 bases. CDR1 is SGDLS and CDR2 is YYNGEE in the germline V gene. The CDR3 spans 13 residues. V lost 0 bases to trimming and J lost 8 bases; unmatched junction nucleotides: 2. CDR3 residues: CASSVVTGGEAFF. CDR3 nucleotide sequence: TGTGCCAGCAGCGTAGTGACAGGGGGGGAAGCTTTCTTT.

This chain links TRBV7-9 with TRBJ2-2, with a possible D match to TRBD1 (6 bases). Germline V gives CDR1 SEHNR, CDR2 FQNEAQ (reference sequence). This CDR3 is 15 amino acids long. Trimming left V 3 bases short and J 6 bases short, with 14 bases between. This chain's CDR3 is CASSFLTGLAGELFF. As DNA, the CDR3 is TGTGCCAGCAGCTTTCTTACAGGGTTGGCCGGGGAGCTGTTTTTT.

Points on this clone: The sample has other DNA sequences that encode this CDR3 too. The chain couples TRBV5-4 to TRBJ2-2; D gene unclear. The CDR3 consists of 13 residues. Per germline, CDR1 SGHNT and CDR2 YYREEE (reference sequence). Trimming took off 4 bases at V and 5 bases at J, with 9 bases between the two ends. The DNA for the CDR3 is TGTGCCAGCAGCCTAGACTCTACCGGGGAGCTGTTTTTT. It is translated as CASSLDSTGELFF.

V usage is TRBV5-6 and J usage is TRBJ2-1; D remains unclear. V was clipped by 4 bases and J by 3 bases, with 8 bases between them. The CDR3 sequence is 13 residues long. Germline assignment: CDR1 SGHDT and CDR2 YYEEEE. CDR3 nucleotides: TGTGCCAGCAGCCCTGGCGGCTACAATGAGCAGTTCTTC. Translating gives CASSPGGYNEQFF.

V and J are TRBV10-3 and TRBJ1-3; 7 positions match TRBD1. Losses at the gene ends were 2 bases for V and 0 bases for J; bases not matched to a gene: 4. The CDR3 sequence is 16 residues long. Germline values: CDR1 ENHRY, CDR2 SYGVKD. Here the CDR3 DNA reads TGTGCCATCAGTGAGAGACAGGGCCCCTCTGGAAACACCATATATTTT. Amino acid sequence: CAISERQGPSGNTIYF.